The 23 T cell receptor beta chains below were found in one sample sequenced in a study of shared clonotypes between healthy human individuals. The naive CD8 population came from CD45RO-negative cells selected for CCR7, without terminally differentiated effector memory CD45RA+ cells. Assay: immunoSEQ multiplex PCR; the TCRdb copy retains only in-frame clones and omits some. In the table there are just over 2,000,000 clones, roughly 95% of which are singletons. The specimen sequenced was naive CD8+ T cells sorted from blood. The receptor set was obtained from a man between 18 and 35 years old in good health.

The chain carries TRBV4-3 and TRBJ2-7, with 7 bases matching TRBD1. This CDR3 has 15 amino acids. Trimming at V came to 2 bases and at J to 5 bases, leaving 9 bases not matched to a gene. CDR1 is LGHNA, CDR2 YSLEER, per germline. CDR3 residues: CASSQKTGTSNEQYF. CDR3 coding DNA: TGCGCCAGCAGCCAAAAGACAGGGACGTCCAACGAGCAGTACTTC.

The CDR3 loop is CASSLTGGYGELFF. DNA of the CDR3: TGTGCCAGCAGTCTGACAGGGGGCTACGGGGAGCTGTTTTTT. The rearrangement uses TRBV27 and TRBJ2-2, with 10 bases aligning to TRBD1. The J segment lost 7 bases and the V segment lost 5 bases, leaving 4 bases of the junction unmatched. Germline loops: CDR1 MNHEY, CDR2 SMNVEV (reference sequence). The CDR3 has 14 amino acids.

Here the CDR3 reads CASSHRGSNEQFF. In DNA form, the CDR3 reads TGTGCCAGCAGCCACAGGGGGTCCAATGAGCAGTTCTTC. The chain combines TRBV27 with TRBJ2-1; 8 bases line up with TRBD1. J gave up 6 bases and V 6 bases, and 4 bases lay outside the gene matches. CDR1 MNHEY and CDR2 SMNVEV come from the germline V gene (reference sequence). The CDR3 sequence is 13 residues long.

The chain uses TRBV28 and TRBJ1-1, with D possibly matching TRBD1 (5 bases). This CDR3 spans 13 amino acids. V lost 6 bases to trimming and J lost 1 base, with 9 bases between them. Germline V gives CDR1 MDHEN, CDR2 SYDVKM. The CDR3 nucleotides are TGTGCCAGCAGCTACACAGGGAACACTGAAGCTTTCTTT. Encoded protein: CASSYTGNTEAFF.

Comment on this clone: Sequence at one end of the junction differs from germline and may be a read error. The chain is built from TRBV30 and TRBJ1-3, with unresolved D. This CDR3 contains 15 residues. Germline CDR1 reads GTSNPN; CDR2 reads SVGIG (reference sequence). This chain's CDR3 is CAWSVRVASRNTIHF. The CDR3 DNA reads TGTGCCTGGAGTGTACGAGTGGCCTCTAGAAACACCATACATTTT.

This chain uses TRBV4-1 with TRBJ1-2; tentative D call: TRBD1 (6 bases). Germline loops: CDR1 MGHRA, CDR2 YSYEKL. V gave up 0 bases and J gave up 4 bases, with 12 bases separating them. The CDR3 totals 15 residues. The CDR3 DNA reads as TGCGCCAGCAGCCAAGATCCGGGGGCCAGCTATGGCTACACCTTC. Protein product: CASSQDPGASYGYTF.

There are a few counts of this clone. This chain joins TRBV2 and TRBJ1-3; a weak D match, TRBD1 (5 bases). CDR3 length: 14 amino acids. Trimming left V 3 bases short and J 0 bases short, with 6 bases between. Looked up from germline, CDR1 is SNHLY and CDR2 is FYNNEI. CDR3 in amino acids: CASSETASGNTIYF. As DNA, the CDR3 is TGTGCCAGCAGTGAGACAGCCTCTGGAAACACCATATATTTT.

The rearrangement uses TRBV13 and TRBJ2-1; D uncertain. The germline CDR1 and CDR2 sequences are PRHDT and FYEKMQ (reference sequence). This CDR3 has 13 residues. Trimming stripped 11 bases from V and 4 bases from J, with 15 bases between. The CDR3 nucleotides are TGTGCCGGTAGTGCCTCCGGGTACAATGAGCAGTTCTTC. Amino acid sequence: CAGSASGYNEQFF.

This chain uses TRBV5-6 with TRBJ2-5, with TRBD1 matching over 7 bases. V dropped 2 bases and J dropped 5; count of bases not matched to a gene: 3. Germline V gene sequence: CDR1 SGHDT, CDR2 YYEEEE. The CDR3 has 13 amino acids. CDR3 residues: CASSFQGVETQYF. In DNA, the CDR3 is TGTGCCAGCAGCTTCCAGGGGGTGGAGACCCAGTACTTC.

CDR3 region: CAWSVSVSTDTQYF. The DNA for the CDR3 is TGTGCCTGGAGTGTATCAGTTAGCACAGATACGCAGTATTTT. The J gene is TRBJ2-3, the V gene TRBV30; D call uncertain. Germline V gene sequence: CDR1 GTSNPN, CDR2 SVGIG (reference sequence). The CDR3 has 14 residues. Trimming pared 0 bases from V and 0 bases from J, leaving 7 bases between. Drawing the rest from reference TRBV30 and TRBJ2-3, the complete variable domain is SQTIHQWPATLVQPVGSPLSLECTVEGTSNPNLYWYRQAAGRGLQLLFYSVGIGQISSEVPQNLSASRPQDRQFILSSKKLLLSDSGFYLCAWSVSVSTDTQYFGPGTRLTVL.

The J gene is TRBJ1-1, the V gene TRBV7-9, with a possible D match to TRBD1 (5 bases). V was trimmed by 1 base and J by 4 bases, leaving 19 bases between them. This CDR3 spans 17 amino acids. Germline values: CDR1 SEHNR, CDR2 FQNEAQ (reference sequence). CDR3 sequence: CASSLGGPGQESTEAFF. CDR3 nucleotide sequence: TGTGCCAGCAGCTTAGGGGGACCGGGGCAGGAGAGCACTGAAGCTTTCTTT. Complete variable domain (other parts from reference TRBV7-9 and TRBJ1-1): DTGVSQNPRHKITKRGQNVTFRCDPISEHNRLYWYRQTLGQGPEFLTYFQNEAQLEKSRLLSDRFSAERPKGSFSTLEIQRTEQGDSAMYLCASSLGGPGQESTEAFFGQGTRLTVV.

The chain employs TRBV6-4 and TRBJ2-1; TRBD1 or TRBD2 may be the D gene (6 bases each). Trimming took off 8 bases at V and 0 bases at J, with 14 bases between the two ends. CDR3 length: 15 amino acids. Germline V CDR1 and CDR2: MRHNA, SNTAGT. The DNA for the CDR3 is TGTGCCAGCTCACCGCGGGACAACTCCTACAATGAGCAGTTCTTC. Its protein is CASSPRDNSYNEQFF.

The chain is built from TRBV5-1 and TRBJ2-1; 7 bases agree with TRBD2. J was trimmed by 8 bases and V by 4 bases; bases with no gene match: 12. The CDR3 runs to 15 residues. CDR1 is SGHRS and CDR2 is YFSETQ in the germline V gene. CDR3 in DNA: TGCGCCAGCAGCCACCTTGAGCGGGCGGGGGATGAGCAGTTCTTC. Protein product: CASSHLERAGDEQFF.

The chain has TRBV27 and TRBJ2-5, with D hard to call. The CDR3 consists of 15 residues. V lost 5 bases to trimming and J lost 1 base, with 14 bases between them. Germline CDR1 reads MNHEY; CDR2 reads SMNVEV (reference sequence). The CDR3 sequence is CASSAIAAVQETQYF. The CDR3 DNA follows: TGTGCCAGCAGTGCCATCGCGGCAGTCCAAGAGACCCAGTACTTC.

The rearrangement uses TRBV7-8 and TRBJ2-1; possibly TRBD1 for D (6 bases). Trimming removed 4 bases at V and 3 bases at J, with 16 bases between. CDR3 length: 16 amino acids. Germline values: CDR1 SGHVS, CDR2 FQNEAQ. The CDR3: CASSSRTEGYYNEQFF. The CDR3 DNA reads as TGTGCCAGCAGCTCCAGGACAGAAGGATACTACAATGAGCAGTTCTTC.

The J gene is TRBJ2-3, the V gene TRBV28; no clear D gene. Trimming left V 6 bases short and J 0 bases short, with 13 bases between. The CDR3 is made up of 15 amino acids. The germline CDR1 and CDR2 sequences are MDHEN and SYDVKM. The CDR3 DNA reads TGTGCCAGCAGCTATCTCATCGGCAGCACAGATACGCAGTATTTT. This codes for CASSYLIGSTDTQYF.

This clone was seen once. The rearrangement uses TRBV5-6 and TRBJ1-4; D unclear. The V gene lost 3 bases and the J gene lost 1 base, with 16 bases spanning the gap. CDR1 is SGHDT, CDR2 YYEEEE, per germline. The CDR3 length is 17 residues. The CDR3 loop reads CASSSDSHLGTNEKLFF. DNA of the CDR3: TGTGCCAGCAGCTCCGACTCACATTTGGGAACTAATGAAAAACTGTTTTTT.

The chain uses TRBV5-1 and TRBJ2-3, with 11 bases aligning to TRBD2. Germline lookup yields CDR1 SGHRS and CDR2 YFSETQ. V dropped 1 base and J dropped 6; count of bases not matched to a gene: 10. This CDR3 has 17 residues. The CDR3 coding sequence is TGCGCCAGCAGCTTGACTAGCGGGGGCTCCATCGGGGATACGCAGTATTTT. Translation: CASSLTSGGSIGDTQYF.

The CDR3 here is CASSEAFVTGGTYEQYF. In nucleotides, the CDR3 is TGTGCCAGCAGTGAAGCTTTCGTGACAGGGGGGACCTACGAGCAGTACTTC. V usage is TRBV2 and J usage is TRBJ2-7; the match to TRBD1 covers 9 bases. CDR1 is SNHLY and CDR2 is FYNNEI in the germline V gene. The CDR3 covers 17 residues. V trimming: 0 bases; J trimming: 2 bases; junction bases outside the gene matches: 8.

On this clone itself: Different DNA sequences within this sample yield the same CDR3. V usage is TRBV5-4 and J usage is TRBJ2-5, with D tentatively TRBD2 (6 bases). Trimming left V 7 bases short and J 4 bases short, with 11 bases between. The CDR3 contains 12 residues. Germline V CDR1 and CDR2: SGHNT, YYREEE (reference sequence). CDR3 protein: CASSPAGETQYF. CDR3 coding DNA: TGTGCCAGCTCGCCAGCGGGAGAGACCCAGTACTTC.

The CDR3 DNA sequence: TGTGCCAGCAGCTTGACAATAGGGAGCTACGAGCAGTACTTC. Encoded protein: CASSLTIGSYEQYF. This chain links TRBV5-6 with TRBJ2-7, with D possibly TRBD2 on 5 matching bases. Germline CDR1 SGHDT, CDR2 YYEEEE. Trimming removed 1 base from V and 3 bases from J, with 11 bases in between. The CDR3 runs to 14 residues.

Note on this clone: This sample includes further DNA sequences coding for the same CDR3. The chain uses TRBV2 and TRBJ2-7; no clear D gene. The ends were cut back, 3 bases at V and 3 bases at J, with 3 bases in the middle. CDR3 size: 11 residues. Germline V lookup: CDR1 SNHLY, CDR2 FYNNEI. The DNA of the CDR3 is TGTGCCAGCAGTGACGGCTACGAGCAGTACTTC. Encoded protein: CASSDGYEQYF.

J is TRBJ2-7 and V is TRBV14, with D possibly called TRBD1 or TRBD2 (5 bases each). This CDR3 has 15 amino acids. Germline V lookup: CDR1 SGHDN, CDR2 FVKESK. Trimming took off 4 bases at V and 0 bases at J, with 13 bases between the two ends. The CDR3 sequence is CASSPRDVYSYEQYF. In DNA, the CDR3 is TGTGCCAGCAGCCCCCGGGACGTATACTCCTACGAGCAGTACTTC.